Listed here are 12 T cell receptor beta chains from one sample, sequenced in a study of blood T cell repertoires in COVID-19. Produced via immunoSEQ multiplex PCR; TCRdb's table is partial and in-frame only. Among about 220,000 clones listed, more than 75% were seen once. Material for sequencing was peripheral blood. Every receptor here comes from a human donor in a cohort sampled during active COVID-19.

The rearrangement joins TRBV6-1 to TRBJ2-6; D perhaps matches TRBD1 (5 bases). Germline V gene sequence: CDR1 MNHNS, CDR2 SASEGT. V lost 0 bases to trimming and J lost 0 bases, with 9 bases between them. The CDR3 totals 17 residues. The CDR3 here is CASSEADTSSGANVLTF. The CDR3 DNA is TGTGCCAGCAGTGAAGCGGACACCAGCTCTGGGGCCAACGTCCTGACTTTC.

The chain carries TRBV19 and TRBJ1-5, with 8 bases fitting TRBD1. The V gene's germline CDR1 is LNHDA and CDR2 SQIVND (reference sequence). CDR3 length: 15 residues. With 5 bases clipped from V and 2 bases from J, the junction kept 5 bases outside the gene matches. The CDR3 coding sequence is TGTGCCAGTAGTCCGACGGACAGGGGCAATCAGCCCCAGCATTTT. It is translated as CASSPTDRGNQPQHF. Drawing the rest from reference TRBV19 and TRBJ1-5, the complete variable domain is DGGITQSPKYLFRKEGQNVTLSCEQNLNHDAMYWYRQDPGQGLRLIYYSQIVNDFQKGDIAEGYSVSREKKESFPLTVTSAQKNPTAFYLCASSPTDRGNQPQHFGDGTRLSIL.

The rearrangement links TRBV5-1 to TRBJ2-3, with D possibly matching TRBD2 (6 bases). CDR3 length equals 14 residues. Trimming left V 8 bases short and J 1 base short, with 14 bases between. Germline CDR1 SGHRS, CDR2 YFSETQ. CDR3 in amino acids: CASRSGGGTDTQYF. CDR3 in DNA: TGCGCCAGTCGAAGTGGCGGGGGCACAGATACGCAGTATTTT.

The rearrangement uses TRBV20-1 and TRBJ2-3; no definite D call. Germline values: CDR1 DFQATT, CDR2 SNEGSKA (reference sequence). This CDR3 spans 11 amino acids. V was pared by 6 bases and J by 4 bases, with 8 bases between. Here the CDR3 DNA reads TGCAGTGCGCAAACGGCAGATACGCAGTATTTT. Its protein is CSAQTADTQYF.

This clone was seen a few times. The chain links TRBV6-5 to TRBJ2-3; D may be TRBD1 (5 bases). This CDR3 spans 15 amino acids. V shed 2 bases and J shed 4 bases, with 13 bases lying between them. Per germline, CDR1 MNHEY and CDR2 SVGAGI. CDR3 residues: CASSYRGLGPDTQYF. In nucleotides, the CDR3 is TGTGCCAGCAGTTACAGGGGTTTAGGTCCAGATACGCAGTATTTT.

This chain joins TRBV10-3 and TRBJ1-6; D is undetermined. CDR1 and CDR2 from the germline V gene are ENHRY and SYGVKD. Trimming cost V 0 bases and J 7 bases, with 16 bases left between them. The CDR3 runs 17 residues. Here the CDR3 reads CAISESMYRQENSPLHF. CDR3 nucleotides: TGTGCCATCAGTGAGTCGATGTATAGACAAGAAAATTCACCCCTCCACTTT.

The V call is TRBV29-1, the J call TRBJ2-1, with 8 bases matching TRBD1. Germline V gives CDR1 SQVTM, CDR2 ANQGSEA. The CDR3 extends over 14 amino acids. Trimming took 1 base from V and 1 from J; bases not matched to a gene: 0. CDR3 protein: CSVEGTGSYNEQFF. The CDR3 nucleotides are TGCAGCGTTGAAGGGACAGGGTCCTACAATGAGCAGTTCTTC.

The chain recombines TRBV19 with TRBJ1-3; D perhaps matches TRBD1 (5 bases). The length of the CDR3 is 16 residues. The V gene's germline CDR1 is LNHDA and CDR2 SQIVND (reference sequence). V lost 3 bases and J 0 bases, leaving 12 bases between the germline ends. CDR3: CASSISQGISGNTIYF. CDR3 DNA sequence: TGTGCCAGTAGTATTAGTCAGGGCATCTCTGGAAACACCATATATTTT.

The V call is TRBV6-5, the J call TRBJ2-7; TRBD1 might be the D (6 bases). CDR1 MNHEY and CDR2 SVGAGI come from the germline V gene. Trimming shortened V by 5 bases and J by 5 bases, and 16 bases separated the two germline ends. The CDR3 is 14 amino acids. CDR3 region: CASSLPGARNEQYF. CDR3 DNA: TGTGCCAGCAGTCTACCAGGGGCCCGGAACGAGCAGTACTTC.

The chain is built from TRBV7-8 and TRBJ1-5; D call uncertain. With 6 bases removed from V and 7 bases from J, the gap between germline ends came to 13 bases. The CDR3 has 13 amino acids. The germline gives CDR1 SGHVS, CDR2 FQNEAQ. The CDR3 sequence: CASSEPGAQPQHF. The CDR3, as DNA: TGTGCCAGCAGTGAGCCCGGTGCCCAGCCCCAGCATTTT.

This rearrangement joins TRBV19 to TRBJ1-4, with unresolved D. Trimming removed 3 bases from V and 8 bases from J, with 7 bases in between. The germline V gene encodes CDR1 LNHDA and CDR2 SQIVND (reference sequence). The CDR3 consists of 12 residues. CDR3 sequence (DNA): TGTGCCAGTAGTATCACAGAAGAAAAACTGTTTTTT. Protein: CASSITEEKLFF. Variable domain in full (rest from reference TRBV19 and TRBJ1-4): DGGITQSPKYLFRKEGQNVTLSCEQNLNHDAMYWYRQDPGQGLRLIYYSQIVNDFQKGDIAEGYSVSREKKESFPLTVTSAQKNPTAFYLCASSITEEKLFFGSGTQLSVL.

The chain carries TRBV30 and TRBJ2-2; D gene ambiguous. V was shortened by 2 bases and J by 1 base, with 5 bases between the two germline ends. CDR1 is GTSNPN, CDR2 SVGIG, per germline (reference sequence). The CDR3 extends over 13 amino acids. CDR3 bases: TGTGCCTGGAGTAAGAGGAACACCGGGGAGCTGTTTTTT. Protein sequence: CAWSKRNTGELFF.